These T cell receptor beta chains were read from a single sample in a study of T cell clones after liver transplantation. The method was immunoSEQ multiplex PCR; TCRdb's version includes in-frame clones alone and lacks a portion of them. Altogether about 74,000 clones are present, 80% being singletons, with the ten largest covering roughly 0.54%. The sample in question was CD4+ T cells from blood, obtained before liver transplant. The receptors originated from a human donor who received a liver transplant. CDR3s include the opening cysteine and the closing phenylalanine or tryptophan. A D gene is named only where the DNA matches it firmly. Clone sizes are given selectively: once, few, many, or a class where the clone is expanded.

size | J | D | V | CDR3 | DNA
few | TRBJ2-2 | . | TRBV5-1 | CASSLGGNTGELFF | TGCGCCAGCAGCTTGGGGGGGAACACCGGGGAGCTGTTTTTT
. | TRBJ2-1 | . | TRBV5-1 | CASSFRGAHHEQFF | TGCGCCAGCAGCTTTCGGGGGGCGCACCATGAGCAGTTCTTC
. | TRBJ2-7 | . | TRBV7-2 | CASSLELVPYEQYF | TGTGCCAGCAGCTTAGAACTGGTCCCCTACGAGCAGTACTTC
. | TRBJ2-7 | . | TRBV6-6 | CASSTSGGSYEQYF | TGTGCCAGCAGTACGAGCGGTGGCTCCTACGAGCAGTACTTC
. | TRBJ2-7 | . | TRBV28 | CASSFGALYYEQYF | TGTGCCAGCAGTTTTGGAGCCCTTTACTACGAGCAGTACTTC
. | TRBJ2-7 | . | TRBV30 | CAWSPNYEQYF | TGTGCCTGGAGTCCGAACTACGAGCAGTACTTC
. | TRBJ1-5 | . | TRBV28 | CASSFGGSNQPQHF | TGTGCCAGCAGTTTTGGGGGGAGCAATCAGCCCCAGCATTTT
. | TRBJ1-5 | . | TRBV6-1 | CASSERGGQISNQPQHF | TGTGCCAGCAGTGAAAGGGGGGGGCAAATTAGCAATCAGCCCCAGCATTTT
. | TRBJ2-5 | . | TRBV5-4 | CASSLYQGETQYF | TGTGCCAGCAGCTTGTATCAGGGGGAGACCCAGTACTTC
. | TRBJ2-7 | TRBD2 | TRBV14 | CASSRTSGRGEQYF | TGTGCCAGCAGCCGCACTAGCGGGAGGGGCGAGCAGTACTTC
. | TRBJ2-7 | TRBD2 | TRBV5-1 | CASSLGLASYEQYF | TGCGCCAGCAGCTTGGGACTAGCCTCCTACGAGCAGTACTTC
. | TRBJ2-7 | TRBD1 | TRBV4-1 | CASSQDRGFSYEQYF | TGCGCCAGCAGCCAAGACAGGGGGTTTTCCTACGAGCAGTACTTC
. | TRBJ2-3 | . | TRBV7-2 | CASSLEVPDTQYF | TGTGCCAGCAGCTTAGAGGTGCCAGATACGCAGTATTTT
. | TRBJ2-1 | . | TRBV27 | CASSLHARGARLYNEQFF | TGTGCCAGCAGTTTGCACGCGAGGGGGGCGAGACTCTACAATGAGCAGTTCTTC
. | TRBJ2-2 | . | TRBV2 | CASSVVDIANGELFF | TGTGCCAGCAGTGTTGTAGATATAGCGAACGGGGAGCTGTTTTTT
. | TRBJ2-7 | TRBD1 | TRBV7-8 | CASSSRGLDEQYF | TGTGCCAGCAGCTCCAGGGGGCTCGACGAGCAGTACTTC
. | TRBJ1-5 | . | TRBV30 | CAWSGNQNQPQHF | TGTGCCTGGAGTGGGAACCAAAATCAGCCCCAGCATTTT